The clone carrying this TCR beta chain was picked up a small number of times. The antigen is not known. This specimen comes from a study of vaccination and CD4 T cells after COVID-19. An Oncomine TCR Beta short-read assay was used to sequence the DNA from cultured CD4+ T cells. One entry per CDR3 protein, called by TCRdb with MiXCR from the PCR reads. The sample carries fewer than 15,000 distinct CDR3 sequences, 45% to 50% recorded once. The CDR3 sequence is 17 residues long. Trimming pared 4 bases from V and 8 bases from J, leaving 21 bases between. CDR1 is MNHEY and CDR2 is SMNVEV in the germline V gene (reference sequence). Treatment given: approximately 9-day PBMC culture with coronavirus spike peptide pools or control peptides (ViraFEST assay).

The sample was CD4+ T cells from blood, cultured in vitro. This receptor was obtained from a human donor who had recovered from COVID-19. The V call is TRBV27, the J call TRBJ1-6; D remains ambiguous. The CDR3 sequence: CASSYRTDQPPHSPLHF. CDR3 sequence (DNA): TGTGCCAGCAGTTACAGAACGGACCAGCCCCCACATTCACCCCTCCACTTT.